The 26 T cell receptor beta chains listed next were all sequenced from one sample in a study of T cell responses to AZD1222 COVID-19 vaccine. TCRdb's copy holds only in-frame clones and misses some; the assay was immunoSEQ multiplex PCR. The table lists roughly 70,000 clones, roughly 87% of them singletons. This specimen was peripheral blood, taken 28 days after the second AZD1222 dose. All receptors derive from an adult who received the AZD1222 COVID-19 vaccine.

The rearrangement joins TRBV6-5 to TRBJ1-4; the D gene is possibly TRBD1 (6 bases). The CDR3 is made up of 14 amino acids. The V and J ends lost 7 bases and 8 bases respectively, with 17 bases between them. Germline V gene data show CDR1 as MNHEY and CDR2 as SVGAGI. CDR3 protein: CASTTSGGREKLFF. In DNA form, the CDR3 reads TGTGCCAGCACAACATCGGGGGGCCGAGAAAAACTGTTTTTT.

The rearrangement uses TRBV4-3 and TRBJ1-6; D gene unclear. V lost 0 bases, J lost 0 bases, and 9 bases lay in between. Germline loops: CDR1 LGHNA, CDR2 YSLEER. The length of the CDR3 is 17 residues. In DNA, the CDR3 is TGCGCCAGCAGCCAAGATTCCCCCAGCTCCTATAATTCACCCCTCCACTTT. Protein sequence: CASSQDSPSSYNSPLHF.

J is TRBJ2-1 and V is TRBV10-2; D is uncertain. V was shortened by 5 bases and J by 8 bases, with 10 bases between the two germline ends. CDR1 WSHSY and CDR2 SAAADI come from the germline V gene. The CDR3 is 12 amino acids. The CDR3 bases are TGCGCCAGCAGTCTCACTCCCTATGAGCAGTTCTTC. As protein: CASSLTPYEQFF.

The chain couples TRBV5-6 to TRBJ1-5, with D unclear. Germline V CDR1 and CDR2: SGHDT, YYEEEE. The ends were cut back, 1 base at V and 5 bases at J, with 7 bases in the middle. This CDR3 is 13 amino acids long. CDR3 DNA: TGTGCCAGCAGCTTGCGGAGGGATCAGCCCCAGCATTTT. Residues: CASSLRRDQPQHF.

The chain is built from TRBV19 and TRBJ2-2; 8 bases match TRBD1. With 3 bases clipped from V and 6 bases from J, the junction kept 12 bases outside the gene matches. In germline, CDR1 is LNHDA, CDR2 SQIVND (reference sequence). CDR3 length: 17 amino acids. CDR3 sequence: CASSISRGRSVAGELFF. In nucleotides, the CDR3 is TGTGCCAGTAGTATTAGCAGGGGGCGCTCGGTCGCCGGGGAGCTGTTTTTT.

V is TRBV10-1 and J is TRBJ1-1; D uncertain. V was pared by 7 bases and J by 5 bases, with 20 bases between. CDR1 is WNHNN, CDR2 SYGVQD, per germline (reference sequence). The CDR3 contains 15 residues. For the CDR3, the DNA is TGCGCCAGCAACTCCGGCACCGCCTCGGGTACTGAAGCTTTCTTT. Translated, it gives CASNSGTASGTEAFF.

The rearrangement uses TRBV27 and TRBJ1-1, with a tentative D call TRBD1 (5 bases). The CDR3 is made up of 14 amino acids. The germline CDR1 and CDR2 sequences are MNHEY and SMNVEV (reference sequence). V lost 7 bases and J lost 0, with 12 bases in between. CDR3 in DNA: TGTGCCAGCATGGGTAGGGGATTGAACACTGAAGCTTTCTTT. It codes for CASMGRGLNTEAFF.

This clone was counted only a few times. The gene calls are TRBV28 and TRBJ1-5; weak D call: TRBD1 (5 bases). This CDR3 contains 15 residues. V lost 5 bases and J lost 0, with 11 bases in between. CDR1 MDHEN and CDR2 SYDVKM come from the germline V gene. CDR3 amino acids: CASSPSGYSNQPQHF. CDR3 nucleotides: TGTGCCAGCAGTCCGTCAGGGTATAGCAATCAGCCCCAGCATTTT.

The chain has TRBV7-2 and TRBJ1-1; 7 bases are shared with TRBD1. With V trimmed by 1 base and J by 3 bases, 14 bases remained unmatched. The CDR3 length is 18 residues. Germline V gene lookup returns CDR1 SGHTA and CDR2 FQGNSA. The CDR3 DNA sequence: TGTGCCAGCAGCTTAGAGGCGGCAGGGGGATCTGAGGACACTGAAGCTTTCTTT. Translated, it gives CASSLEAAGGSEDTEAFF.

V is TRBV19 and J is TRBJ2-7; 9 positions match TRBD2. The ends lost 5 bases at V and 7 bases at J; junction bases unmatched: 12. The CDR3 runs to 15 residues. CDR1 is LNHDA and CDR2 is SQIVND in the germline V gene (reference sequence). The CDR3 sequence is CASSPYGGRVGEQYF. DNA of the CDR3: TGTGCCAGTAGTCCGTATGGCGGGAGGGTCGGGGAGCAGTACTTC.

This clone was detected only a few times. The chain links TRBV7-6 to TRBJ1-1; 7 nucleotides align to TRBD1. V lost 6 bases to trimming and J lost 5 bases; unmatched junction nucleotides: 9. The CDR3 has 14 residues. The germline CDR1 and CDR2 sequences are SGHVS and FNYEAQ. The CDR3 loop reads CASSSTGSITEAFF. The CDR3 DNA reads as TGTGCCAGCAGTTCGACAGGGAGTATAACTGAAGCTTTCTTT.

As concerns this clone: Other nucleotide sequences from this sample produce the same CDR3. The rearrangement joins TRBV6-5 to TRBJ2-2, with 8 bases aligning to TRBD2. Looked up from germline, CDR1 is MNHEY and CDR2 is SVGAGI. With V trimmed by 6 bases and J by 3 bases, 3 bases remained unmatched. CDR3 length equals 14 residues. CDR3: CASRSGGDTGELFF. The CDR3 DNA reads TGTGCCAGCAGGAGCGGGGGAGACACCGGGGAGCTGTTTTTT.

CDR3 DNA: TGTGCCAGCAGTTCGACCGGGACAGCGAATGAAGCTTTCTTT. Translating it yields CASSSTGTANEAFF. J is TRBJ1-1 and V is TRBV6-6, with 7 bases identical to TRBD1. V shed 4 bases, J shed 7 bases, and the junction held 9 bases outside the gene matches. The CDR3 runs 14 residues. Per germline, CDR1 MNHNY and CDR2 SVGAGI (reference sequence).

The V and J genes are TRBV25-1 and TRBJ2-1, with 9 nucleotides matching TRBD2. Germline lookup yields CDR1 MGHDK and CDR2 SYGVNS. Trimming removed 7 bases from V and 8 bases from J; junction bases left unmatched: 9. The CDR3 contains 14 residues. CDR3 residues: CASMSSGRYDEQFF. The CDR3 DNA reads as TGTGCCAGCATGAGCAGCGGGAGGTATGATGAGCAGTTCTTC. Full variable domain (rest looked up from reference TRBV25-1 and TRBJ2-1): EADIYQTPRYLVIGTGKKITLECSQTMGHDKMYWYQQDPGMELHLIHYSYGVNSTEKGDLSSESTVSRIRTEHFPLTLESARPSHTSQYLCASMSSGRYDEQFFGPGTRLTVL.

The gene calls are TRBV11-1 and TRBJ2-3; 9 bases map to TRBD2. The germline V gene encodes CDR1 SGHAT and CDR2 FQDESV (reference sequence). V was clipped by 3 bases and J by 0 bases; unmatched bases: 1. The CDR3 runs 15 residues. The CDR3 protein is CASSFGLASTDTQYF. DNA of the CDR3: TGTGCCAGCAGCTTCGGACTAGCGAGCACAGATACGCAGTATTTT.

This clone was recorded only once. The V and J genes are TRBV5-1 and TRBJ1-4, with D perhaps matching TRBD1 (5 bases). CDR3 length: 14 amino acids. Deletions cut 5 bases from V and 7 bases from J, with 15 bases between. CDR1 is SGHRS, CDR2 YFSETQ, per germline. The DNA of the CDR3 is TGCGCCAGCAGAATGAGCACAGGTAGTGAAAAACTGTTTTTT. It yields the protein CASRMSTGSEKLFF.

The chain has TRBV11-2 and TRBJ2-7; 11 bases fit TRBD2. Looked up from germline, CDR1 is SGHAT and CDR2 is FQNNGV. J was trimmed by 3 bases and V by 6 bases; bases with no gene match: 4. There are 14 residues in the CDR3. The CDR3 protein is CASRGTSGSYEQYF. As DNA, the CDR3 is TGTGCCAGCAGAGGAACTAGCGGGAGCTACGAGCAGTACTTC. Variable domain in full (rest from reference TRBV11-2 and TRBJ2-7): EAGVAQSPRYKIIEKRQSVAFWCNPISGHATLYWYQQILGQGPKLLIQFQNNGVVDDSQLPKDRFSAERLKGVDSTLKIQPAKLEDSAVYLCASRGTSGSYEQYFGPGTRLTVT.

V gene TRBV24-1 combines with J gene TRBJ1-5, with a possible D match to TRBD1 (5 bases). The CDR3 length is 15 residues. Germline V gene data show CDR1 as KGHDR and CDR2 as SFDVKD. The V end was cut by 3 bases, the J end by 3 bases, with 11 bases between. CDR3 amino acids: CATSDGDGFNQPQHF. The CDR3, as DNA: TGTGCCACCAGTGATGGGGACGGATTCAATCAGCCCCAGCATTTT.

A word on this clone: This same CDR3 is encoded by further DNA sequences in the sample. The genes are TRBV6-5 and TRBJ2-1; no clear D gene. The germline V gene encodes CDR1 MNHEY and CDR2 SVGAGI. Trimming removed 6 bases from V and 5 bases from J, with 17 bases in between. CDR3 length equals 15 residues. For the CDR3, the DNA is TGTGCCAGCAGCGAGGACGGTCGCCCCAACAATGAGCAGTTCTTC. It translates to CASSEDGRPNNEQFF.

This clone is a singleton in its sample. The chain combines TRBV27 with TRBJ1-1, with D perhaps matching TRBD1 (5 bases). This CDR3 has 14 residues. The V and J ends lost 1 base and 4 bases respectively, with 10 bases between them. Germline lookup yields CDR1 MNHEY and CDR2 SMNVEV (reference sequence). CDR3 coding DNA: TGTGCCAGCAGTTTATTAGGGGCGACCACTGAAGCTTTCTTT. Translation gives CASSLLGATTEAFF.

Regarding this clone: Relative to the germline gene, one junction end is altered; a read error may explain this. V is TRBV7-7 and J is TRBJ1-4, with TRBD1 matching over 9 bases. The CDR3 totals 16 residues. The germline gives CDR1 SSHAT, CDR2 FNYEAQ (reference sequence). CDR3 loop: CASSPTGTGSNEKLFF. CDR3 bases: TGTGCTAGCAGCCCTACCGGGACAGGGTCTAATGAAAAACTGTTTTTT.

The rearrangement uses TRBV4-2 and TRBJ2-1; TRBD2 aligns across 12 bases. Germline CDR1 reads LGHNA; CDR2 reads YNFKEQ. The J segment lost 5 bases and the V segment lost 5 bases, leaving 7 bases of the junction unmatched. This CDR3 is built from 16 residues. The CDR3 spells CASSYLAGGPNNEQFF. The CDR3 coding sequence is TGTGCCAGCAGCTACCTAGCGGGAGGGCCGAACAATGAGCAGTTCTTC.

The chain joins TRBV27 to TRBJ1-2, with a tentative D call TRBD1 (5 bases). The CDR3 contains 11 residues. Germline-derived CDR1 and CDR2 are MNHEY and SMNVEV (reference sequence). Trimming shortened V by 11 bases and J by 5 bases, and 12 bases separated the two germline ends. CDR3 DNA: TGTGCCGTTAGCTGGGGGTATGGCTACACCTTC. Protein: CAVSWGYGYTF.

The CDR3 nucleotides read TGTGCCAGCAGGCCCCCCCTCACAGCACATGGCTACACCTTC. It encodes CASRPPLTAHGYTF. The chain employs TRBV27 and TRBJ1-2; D is undetermined. CDR3 length: 14 amino acids. The germline gives CDR1 MNHEY, CDR2 SMNVEV (reference sequence). Trimming removed 6 bases at V and 6 bases at J, with 17 bases between.

This chain uses TRBV7-2 with TRBJ2-4; tentatively, D is TRBD1 (5 bases). Per the germline V gene, CDR1 is SGHTA and CDR2 is FQGNSA. Trimming removed 4 bases at V and 2 bases at J, with 12 bases between. This CDR3 is 15 amino acids long. CDR3 amino acids: CASSYGAVSKNIQYF. The CDR3 coding sequence is TGTGCCAGCAGCTATGGGGCTGTATCCAAAAACATTCAGTACTTC.

V and J are TRBV6-5 and TRBJ2-1, with 7 bases fitting TRBD2. V lost 10 bases, J lost 12 bases, and 18 bases stayed unmatched. Germline CDR1 MNHEY, CDR2 SVGAGI. The length of the CDR3 is 14 residues. The CDR3 DNA is TGTGCCACCTTGGGGACTCCTCCTACGGGGGGGCAGTTCTTC. Protein sequence: CATLGTPPTGGQFF.